The 26 T cell receptor beta chains in this list originate from one sample, sequenced in a study of vaccination effects on CD4 cells after COVID-19. Antigen specificity for these receptors is unknown. Having been cultured for under twelve days, the cells underwent CD4+ T cell isolation. Two doses of BNT162b2 or mRNA-1273 vaccine were administered to participants. Data came from immunoSEQ multiplex PCR; TCRdb stores just in-frame clones and leaves some out. In the table there are 50,000 to 60,000 clones, nearly 80% of which are singletons. The specimen was CD4+ T cells from PBMCs cultured without peptide, collected after COVID-19 vaccination. Source of these receptors: a human donor who received a COVID-19 vaccine.

The chain links TRBV20-1 to TRBJ2-7, with D perhaps being TRBD1 or TRBD2 (5 bases each). Germline V gene data show CDR1 as DFQATT and CDR2 as SNEGSKA (reference sequence). Trimming stripped 0 bases from V and 11 bases from J, with 11 bases between. This CDR3 contains 11 residues. CDR3 nucleotide sequence: TGCAGTGCTAGAGATTGGGGGTTGGAGTACTTC. It codes for CSARDWGLEYF.

CDR3 DNA sequence: TGTGCCAGCACTACAGGGGGCTACGAGCAGTACTTC. Translating it yields CASTTGGYEQYF. The chain couples TRBV2 to TRBJ2-7; 8 bases match TRBD1. V lost 7 bases to trimming and J lost 3 bases; unmatched junction nucleotides: 2. The CDR3 consists of 12 residues. CDR1 and CDR2 (germline): SNHLY, FYNNEI. The entire variable domain, with the rest obtained from reference TRBV2 and TRBJ2-7, is as follows: EPEVTQTPSHQVTQMGQEVILRCVPISNHLYFYWYRQILGQKVEFLVSFYNNEISEKSEIFDDQFSVERPDGSNFTLKIRSTKLEDSAMYFCASTTGGYEQYFGPGTRLTVT.

This rearrangement joins TRBV10-3 to TRBJ2-7; D is perhaps TRBD1 (5 bases). V was shortened by 2 bases and J by 6 bases, with 8 bases between the two germline ends. The CDR3 is made up of 12 amino acids. From germline, CDR1 is ENHRY and CDR2 SYGVKD. The CDR3 region has the DNA TGTGCCATCAGTGAGAGACAGTCCGAGCAGTACTTC. Its translation is CAISERQSEQYF.

As DNA, the CDR3 is TGTGCCAGCAGTCAAGAGGTGGGGAATGAGCAGTTCTTC. This translates into CASSQEVGNEQFF. The chain carries TRBV7-2 and TRBJ2-1; D call uncertain. This CDR3 spans 13 amino acids. Germline V gene lookup returns CDR1 SGHTA and CDR2 FQGNSA. V lost 6 bases and J lost 7, with 13 bases in between.

This chain uses TRBV13 with TRBJ1-1; D might be TRBD1 (6 bases). Germline V CDR1 and CDR2: PRHDT, FYEKMQ (reference sequence). Trimming left V 2 bases short and J 3 bases short, with 19 bases between. The CDR3 has 17 residues. CDR3 in amino acids: CASSLSVLGAPYTEAFF. CDR3 sequence (DNA): TGTGCCAGCAGCTTATCCGTTTTGGGGGCGCCTTACACTGAAGCTTTCTTT.

This clone was seen a few times. The chain carries TRBV2 and TRBJ2-3; D is unclear. The V gene lost 3 bases and the J gene lost 0 bases, with 10 bases spanning the gap. Germline V gene data show CDR1 as SNHLY and CDR2 as FYNNEI. The CDR3 runs to 15 residues. Written as DNA, the CDR3 is TGTGCCAGCAGTGACGCCGGGTACAGCACAGATACGCAGTATTTT. Residues: CASSDAGYSTDTQYF.

The rearrangement uses TRBV2 and TRBJ2-7; D uncertain. The V gene's germline CDR1 is SNHLY and CDR2 FYNNEI. Trimming shortened V by 6 bases and J by 2 bases, and 8 bases separated the two germline ends. The CDR3 extends over 12 amino acids. The chain's CDR3 is CASSPRAYEQYF. DNA for the CDR3: TGTGCCAGCAGCCCAAGGGCCTACGAGCAGTACTTC.

The gene calls are TRBV10-3 and TRBJ1-5; D perhaps matches TRBD1 (5 bases). Germline lookup yields CDR1 ENHRY and CDR2 SYGVKD. The CDR3 has 15 residues. Trimming left V 2 bases short and J 0 bases short, with 8 bases between. CDR3 loop: CAISEARDSNQPQHF. The CDR3 region has the DNA TGTGCCATCAGTGAGGCCAGGGATAGCAATCAGCCCCAGCATTTT.

This chain uses TRBV12-3 or TRBV12-4 with TRBJ2-2; D remains unclear. V lost 3 bases, J lost 4 bases, and 3 bases lay in between. This CDR3 has 12 residues. CDR3: CASSFTTGELFF. The CDR3 nucleotides are TGTGCCAGCAGTTTCACCACCGGGGAGCTGTTTTTT.

The CDR3 nucleotides are TGTGCCAGTAGTACCGGACAGGGGAACACTGAAGCTTTCTTT. It encodes CASSTGQGNTEAFF. The V and J genes are TRBV19 and TRBJ1-1; 8 nucleotides align to TRBD1. Germline V gene data show CDR1 as LNHDA and CDR2 as SQIVND (reference sequence). With 4 bases clipped from V and 1 base from J, the junction kept 2 bases outside the gene matches. The CDR3 covers 14 residues.

The gene calls are TRBV19 and TRBJ2-1; the match to TRBD2 covers 12 bases. J lost 8 bases, V lost 8 bases, and 10 bases had no gene match. Germline V gene lookup returns CDR1 LNHDA and CDR2 SQIVND (reference sequence). The CDR3 extends over 15 amino acids. CDR3 amino acids: CASSKTSGSLYEQFF. Here the CDR3 DNA reads TGTGCCAGTTCCAAGACTAGCGGGAGTCTCTATGAGCAGTTCTTC. The whole variable domain, filled in from reference TRBV19 and TRBJ2-1, reads DGGITQSPKYLFRKEGQNVTLSCEQNLNHDAMYWYRQDPGQGLRLIYYSQIVNDFQKGDIAEGYSVSREKKESFPLTVTSAQKNPTAFYLCASSKTSGSLYEQFFGPGTRLTVL.

Here the CDR3 DNA reads TGTGCCAGCAGTACAGGGGAAGGGACTGAAGCTTTCTTT. This translates into CASSTGEGTEAFF. The chain carries TRBV2 and TRBJ1-1; 7 nucleotides match TRBD1. The junction had 5 bases not matched to a gene; V was cut back by 5 bases and J by 5 bases. The germline gives CDR1 SNHLY, CDR2 FYNNEI. This CDR3 region has 13 residues.

The V call is TRBV2, the J call TRBJ1-2; TRBD1 agrees at 7 bases. J lost 1 base, V lost 8 bases, and 4 bases had no gene match. The CDR3 is 13 amino acids. In germline, CDR1 is SNHLY, CDR2 FYNNEI. Here the CDR3 reads CASRRDSNYGYTF. As DNA, the CDR3 is TGTGCCAGCCGTCGGGACAGTAACTATGGCTACACCTTC.

The chain combines TRBV7-9 with TRBJ2-7; 9 nucleotides match TRBD1. CDR1 is SEHNR and CDR2 is FQNEAQ in the germline V gene (reference sequence). The J segment lost 0 bases and the V segment lost 0 bases, leaving 9 bases of the junction unmatched. The CDR3 has 18 amino acids. In DNA, the CDR3 is TGTGCCAGCAGCTTAGCCCCCTACAGGGGGCATACCTCCTACGAGCAGTACTTC. Its translation is CASSLAPYRGHTSYEQYF.

The chain carries TRBV24-1 and TRBJ2-3; a possible D gene is TRBD2 (5 bases). In germline, CDR1 is KGHDR, CDR2 SFDVKD. Trimming removed 4 bases at V and 1 base at J, with 11 bases between. The CDR3 sequence is 15 residues long. CDR3 sequence (DNA): TGTGCCACCAGTGAGACTATTCGACGCACAGATACGCAGTATTTT. Translating it yields CATSETIRRTDTQYF.

V usage is TRBV30 and J usage is TRBJ1-4; the match to TRBD1 covers 8 bases. Germline V gene sequence: CDR1 GTSNPN, CDR2 SVGIG (reference sequence). Trimming cost V 5 bases and J 3 bases; bases outside gene matches: 8. This CDR3 region has 15 residues. The CDR3 region has the DNA TGTGCCTGGGGACAGGGATACGGGTCTAATGAAAAACTGTTTTTT. It yields the protein CAWGQGYGSNEKLFF.

This clone was counted a single time. This chain links TRBV28 with TRBJ1-6; 8 bases line up with TRBD1. J gave up 4 bases and V 1 base, and 15 bases lay outside the gene matches. The length of the CDR3 is 20 residues. Germline V gene lookup returns CDR1 MDHEN and CDR2 SYDVKM. The CDR3 loop reads CASSLFSGTGPAKYNSPLHF. Written as DNA, the CDR3 is TGTGCCAGCAGTTTATTTTCTGGGACAGGCCCGGCCAAATATAATTCACCCCTCCACTTT. Supplemented by reference TRBV28 and TRBJ1-6, the full variable domain reads DVKVTQSSRYLVKRTGEKVFLECVQDMDHENMFWYRQDPGLGLRLIYFSYDVKMKEKGDIPEGYSVSREKKERFSLILESASTNQTSMYLCASSLFSGTGPAKYNSPLHFGNGTRLTVT.

The J gene is TRBJ1-1, the V gene TRBV18; 7 bases are shared with TRBD1. With V trimmed by 3 bases and J by 6 bases, 7 bases remained unmatched. CDR1 and CDR2 from the germline V gene are KGHSH and LQKENI. The CDR3 contains 14 residues. The CDR3 sequence is CASSPRQGTAEAFF. The CDR3 DNA follows: TGTGCCAGCTCACCTCGACAGGGTACGGCTGAAGCTTTCTTT. The full variable domain, with the rest looked up from reference TRBV18 and TRBJ1-1, is NAGVMQNPRHLVRRRGQEARLRCSPMKGHSHVYWYRQLPEEGLKFMVYLQKENIIDESGMPKERFSAEFPKEGPSILRIQQVVRGDSAAYFCASSPRQGTAEAFFGQGTRLTVV.

J is TRBJ1-5 and V is TRBV6-6; TRBD1 might be the D (5 bases). This CDR3 has 14 amino acids. V was trimmed by 8 bases and J by 0 bases, leaving 11 bases between them. Germline assignment: CDR1 MNHNY and CDR2 SVGAGI (reference sequence). The CDR3 nucleotides are TGTGCCAGCGGGGCGGACTTTAGCAATCAGCCCCAGCATTTT. Encoded protein: CASGADFSNQPQHF.

The chain employs TRBV11-3 and TRBJ2-1; the D gene could be TRBD1 or TRBD2 (7 bases each). Germline values: CDR1 SGHNT, CDR2 YENEEA. V lost 1 base and J lost 3, with 19 bases in between. The CDR3 totals 18 residues. As DNA, the CDR3 is TGTGCCAGCAGCTTAGGAGAGGGGGCCCAGCGGGACTACAATGAGCAGTTCTTC. Its protein is CASSLGEGAQRDYNEQFF.

This clone has only one observation. The chain recombines TRBV7-8 with TRBJ1-2, with D possibly being TRBD1 (5 bases). Trimming left V 3 bases short and J 8 bases short, with 16 bases between. There are 14 residues in the CDR3. CDR1 and CDR2 (germline): SGHVS, FQNEAQ. CDR3 sequence: CASSFNGHGAGYTF. The DNA of the CDR3 is TGTGCCAGCAGCTTTAACGGCCACGGGGCGGGCTACACCTTC.

This chain links TRBV28 with TRBJ1-3, with TRBD1 matching over 7 bases. After removal of 3 bases from V and 4 bases from J, the junction contained 3 bases not matched to a gene. The CDR3 consists of 14 residues. Germline V gene data show CDR1 as MDHEN and CDR2 as SYDVKM. CDR3 amino acids: CASSFWDRGNTIYF. For the CDR3, the DNA is TGTGCCAGCAGTTTCTGGGACAGAGGAAACACCATATATTTT.

J is TRBJ1-1 and V is TRBV5-1; D possibly corresponds to TRBD1 (6 bases). The CDR3 is 16 residues long. Germline V gene data show CDR1 as SGHRS and CDR2 as YFSETQ. V lost 5 bases, J lost 3 bases, and 20 bases lay in between. As DNA, the CDR3 is TGCGCCAGCAGAGGGGGGTTTCCGGGACACGACACTGAAGCTTTCTTT. Amino acids: CASRGGFPGHDTEAFF.

J is TRBJ2-7 and V is TRBV7-8; 12 nucleotides agree with TRBD2. V was clipped by 3 bases and J by 2 bases; unmatched bases: 5. Germline V gives CDR1 SGHVS, CDR2 FQNEAQ. CDR3 length: 16 residues. CDR3 sequence (DNA): TGTGCCAGCAGCTTTGCCCTAGCGGGAGGGACCTACGAGCAGTACTTC. It yields the protein CASSFALAGGTYEQYF.

The chain uses TRBV24-1 and TRBJ1-1; a weak D match, TRBD1 (6 bases). CDR1 is KGHDR, CDR2 SFDVKD, per germline. The CDR3 has 14 residues. Trimming shortened V by 10 bases and J by 1 base, and 15 bases separated the two germline ends. DNA for the CDR3: TGTGCCACTTCTACAGGGAATAAGAACACTGAAGCTTTCTTT. Amino acids: CATSTGNKNTEAFF.

This clone was detected only a few times. The chain joins TRBV4-3 to TRBJ1-6; tentative D call: TRBD1 (5 bases). The CDR3 is 17 amino acids. The germline V and J ends were trimmed by 5 bases and 6 bases, with 20 bases remaining between them. Germline V gives CDR1 LGHNA, CDR2 YSLEER. DNA for the CDR3: TGCGCCAGCAGCTACCAACGGACAAGCTTGGGTAATTCACCCCTCCACTTT. It encodes CASSYQRTSLGNSPLHF.